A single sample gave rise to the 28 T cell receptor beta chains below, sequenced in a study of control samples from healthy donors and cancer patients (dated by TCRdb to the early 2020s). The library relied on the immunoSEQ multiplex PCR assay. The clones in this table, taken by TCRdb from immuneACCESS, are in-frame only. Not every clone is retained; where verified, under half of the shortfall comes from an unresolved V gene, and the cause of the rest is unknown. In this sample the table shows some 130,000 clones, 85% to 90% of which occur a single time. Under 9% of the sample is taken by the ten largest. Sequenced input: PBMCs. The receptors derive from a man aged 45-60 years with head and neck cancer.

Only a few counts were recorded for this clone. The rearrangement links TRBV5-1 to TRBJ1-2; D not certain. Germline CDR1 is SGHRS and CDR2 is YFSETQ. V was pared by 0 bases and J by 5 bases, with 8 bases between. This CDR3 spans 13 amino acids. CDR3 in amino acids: CASSLVLEYGYTF. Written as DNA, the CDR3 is TGCGCCAGCAGCTTGGTATTGGAGTATGGCTACACCTTC.

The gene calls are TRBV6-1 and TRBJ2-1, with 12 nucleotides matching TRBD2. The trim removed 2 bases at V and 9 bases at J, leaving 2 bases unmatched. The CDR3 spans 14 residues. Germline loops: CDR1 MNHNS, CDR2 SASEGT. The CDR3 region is CASSERGLAGEQFF. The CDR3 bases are TGTGCCAGCAGTGAACGGGGACTAGCGGGTGAGCAGTTCTTC.

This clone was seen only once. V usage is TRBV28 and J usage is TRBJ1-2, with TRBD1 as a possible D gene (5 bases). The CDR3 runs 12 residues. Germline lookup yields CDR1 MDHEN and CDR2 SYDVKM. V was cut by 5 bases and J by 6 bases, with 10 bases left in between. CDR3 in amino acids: CASSEGRHGYTF. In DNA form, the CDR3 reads TGTGCCAGCAGTGAGGGGCGGCATGGCTACACCTTC.

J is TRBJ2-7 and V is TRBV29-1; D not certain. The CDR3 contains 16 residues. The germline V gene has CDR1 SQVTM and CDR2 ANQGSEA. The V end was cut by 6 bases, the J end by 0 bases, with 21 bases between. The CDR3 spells CSVAQPAGTTSYEQYF. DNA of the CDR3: TGCAGCGTCGCTCAGCCGGCAGGTACGACCTCCTACGAGCAGTACTTC.

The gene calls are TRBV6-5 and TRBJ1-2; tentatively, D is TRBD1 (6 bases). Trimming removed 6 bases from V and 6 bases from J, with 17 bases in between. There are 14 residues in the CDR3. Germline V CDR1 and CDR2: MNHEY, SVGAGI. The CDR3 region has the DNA TGTGCCAGCAGCCGAGGGGGGTGGAACGATGGCTACACCTTC. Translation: CASSRGGWNDGYTF.

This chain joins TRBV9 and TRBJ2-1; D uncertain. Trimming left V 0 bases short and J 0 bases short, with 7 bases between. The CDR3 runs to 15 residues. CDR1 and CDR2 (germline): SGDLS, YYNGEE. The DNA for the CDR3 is TGTGCCAGCAGCGTAGAGTTGCCCTCCTACAATGAGCAGTTCTTC. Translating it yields CASSVELPSYNEQFF. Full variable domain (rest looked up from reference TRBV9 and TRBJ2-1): DSGVTQTPKHLITATGQRVTLRCSPRSGDLSVYWYQQSLDQGLQFLIQYYNGEERAKGNILERFSAQQFPDLHSELNLSSLELGDSALYFCASSVELPSYNEQFFGPGTRLTVL.

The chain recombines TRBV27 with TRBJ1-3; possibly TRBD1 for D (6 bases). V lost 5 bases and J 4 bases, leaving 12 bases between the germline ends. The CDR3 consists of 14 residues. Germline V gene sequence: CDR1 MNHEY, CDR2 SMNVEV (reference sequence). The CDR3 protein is CASSDTGLGNTIYF. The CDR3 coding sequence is TGTGCCAGCAGTGACACAGGGTTGGGAAACACCATATATTTT.

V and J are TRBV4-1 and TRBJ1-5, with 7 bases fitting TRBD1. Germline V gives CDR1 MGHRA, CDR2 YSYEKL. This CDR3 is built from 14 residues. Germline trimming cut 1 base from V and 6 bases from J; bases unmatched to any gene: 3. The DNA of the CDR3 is TGCGCCAGCAGCCAAGCACAGGGGAGTCAGCCCCAGCATTTT. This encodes CASSQAQGSQPQHF.

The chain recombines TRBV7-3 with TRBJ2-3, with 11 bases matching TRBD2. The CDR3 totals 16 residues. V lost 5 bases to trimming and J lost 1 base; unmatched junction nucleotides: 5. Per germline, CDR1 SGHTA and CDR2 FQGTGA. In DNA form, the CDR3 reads TGTGCCAGCAGCCCGGGACTAGCGGTCCGCACAGATACGCAGTATTTT. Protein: CASSPGLAVRTDTQYF.

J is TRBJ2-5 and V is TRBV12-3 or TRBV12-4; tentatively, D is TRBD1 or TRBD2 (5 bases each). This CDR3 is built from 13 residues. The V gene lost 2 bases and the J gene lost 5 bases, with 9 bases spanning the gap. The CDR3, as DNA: TGTGCCAGCAGTTTAATGGGACCCGAGACCCAGTACTTC. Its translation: CASSLMGPETQYF.

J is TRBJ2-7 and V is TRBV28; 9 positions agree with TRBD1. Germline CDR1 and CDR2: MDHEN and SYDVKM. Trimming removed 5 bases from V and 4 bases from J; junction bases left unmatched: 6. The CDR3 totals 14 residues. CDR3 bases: TGTGCCAGCAGTGCCGCCGGGACAGGGTACGAGCAGTACTTC. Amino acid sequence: CASSAAGTGYEQYF.

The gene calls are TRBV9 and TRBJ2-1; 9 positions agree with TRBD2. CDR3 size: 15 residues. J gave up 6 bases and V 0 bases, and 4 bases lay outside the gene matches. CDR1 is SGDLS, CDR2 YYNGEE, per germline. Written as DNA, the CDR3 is TGTGCCAGCAGCGTAGCCGTAGCGGGGGTCAATGAGCAGTTCTTC. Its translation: CASSVAVAGVNEQFF.

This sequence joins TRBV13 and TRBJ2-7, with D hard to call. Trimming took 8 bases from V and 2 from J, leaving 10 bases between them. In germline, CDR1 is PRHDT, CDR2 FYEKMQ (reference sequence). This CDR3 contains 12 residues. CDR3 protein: CASSLEPYEQYF. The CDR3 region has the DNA TGTGCCAGCTCGCTCGAACCCTACGAGCAGTACTTC.

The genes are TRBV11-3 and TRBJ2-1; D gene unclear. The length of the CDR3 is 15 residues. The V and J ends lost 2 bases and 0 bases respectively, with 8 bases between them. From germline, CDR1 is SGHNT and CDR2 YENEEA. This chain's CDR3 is CASSLYGSSYNEQFF. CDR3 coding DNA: TGTGCCAGCAGCTTATACGGCAGCTCCTACAATGAGCAGTTCTTC. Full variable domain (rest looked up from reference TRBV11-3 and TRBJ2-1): EAGVVQSPRYKIIEKKQPVAFWCNPISGHNTLYWYLQNLGQGPELLIRYENEEAVDDSQLPKDRFSAERLKGVDSTLKIQPAELGDSAVYLCASSLYGSSYNEQFFGPGTRLTVL.

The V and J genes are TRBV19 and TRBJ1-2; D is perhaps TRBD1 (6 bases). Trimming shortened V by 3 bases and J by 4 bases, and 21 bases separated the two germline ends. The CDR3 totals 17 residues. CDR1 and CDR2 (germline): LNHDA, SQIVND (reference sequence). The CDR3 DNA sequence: TGTGCCAGTAGTATCGCCTCAAAAGGGGGAAGTGTCTATGGCTACACCTTC. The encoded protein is CASSIASKGGSVYGYTF.

The DNA of the CDR3 is TGTGCCTGGACCTCCTTCGGGACAGGGGATTACGAGCAGTACTTC. This translates into CAWTSFGTGDYEQYF. This chain links TRBV30 with TRBJ2-7; 10 bases line up with TRBD1. There are 15 residues in the CDR3. V gave up 4 bases and J gave up 4 bases; unmatched junction bases: 10. Germline CDR1 reads GTSNPN; CDR2 reads SVGIG (reference sequence).

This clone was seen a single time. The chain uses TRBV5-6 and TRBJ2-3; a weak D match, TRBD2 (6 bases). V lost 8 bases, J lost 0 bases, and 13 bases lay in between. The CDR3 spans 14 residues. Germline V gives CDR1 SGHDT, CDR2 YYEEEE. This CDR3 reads CASFPSGSTDTQYF. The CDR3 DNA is TGTGCCAGTTTTCCCAGCGGGAGCACAGATACGCAGTATTTT.

The CDR3 DNA reads as TGTGCCAGCAGTCCATATGGACAGGGACAAGGAGAAAAACTGTTTTTT. This gives the protein CASSPYGQGQGEKLFF. This rearrangement joins TRBV28 to TRBJ1-4; 8 bases align to TRBD1. V trimming: 5 bases; J trimming: 8 bases; junction bases outside the gene matches: 13. The germline V gene has CDR1 MDHEN and CDR2 SYDVKM. The CDR3 covers 16 residues. The variable domain in full, with the rest retrieved from reference TRBV28 and TRBJ1-4, is DVKVTQSSRYLVKRTGEKVFLECVQDMDHENMFWYRQDPGLGLRLIYFSYDVKMKEKGDIPEGYSVSREKKERFSLILESASTNQTSMYLCASSPYGQGQGEKLFFGSGTQLSVL.

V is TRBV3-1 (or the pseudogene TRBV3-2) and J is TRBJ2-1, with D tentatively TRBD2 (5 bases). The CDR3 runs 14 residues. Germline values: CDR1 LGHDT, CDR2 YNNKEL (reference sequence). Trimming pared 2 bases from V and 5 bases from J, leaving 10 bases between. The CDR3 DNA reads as TGTGCCAGCAGCCAAAGGACTGACCACAATGAGCAGTTCTTC. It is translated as CASSQRTDHNEQFF.

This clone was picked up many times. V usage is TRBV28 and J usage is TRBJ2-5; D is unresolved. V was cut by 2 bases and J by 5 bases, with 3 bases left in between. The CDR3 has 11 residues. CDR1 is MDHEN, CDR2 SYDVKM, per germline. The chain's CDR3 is CASSLGETQYF. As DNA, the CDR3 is TGTGCCAGCAGTTTAGGGGAGACCCAGTACTTC.

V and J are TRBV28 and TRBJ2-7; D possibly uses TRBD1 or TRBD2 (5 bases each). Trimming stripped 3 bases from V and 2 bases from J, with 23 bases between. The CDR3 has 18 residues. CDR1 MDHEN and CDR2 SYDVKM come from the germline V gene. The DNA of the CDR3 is TGTGCCAGCAGTTTGAGTTCGGGGCTGGGTTCTTTGGCCTACGAGCAGTACTTC. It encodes CASSLSSGLGSLAYEQYF.

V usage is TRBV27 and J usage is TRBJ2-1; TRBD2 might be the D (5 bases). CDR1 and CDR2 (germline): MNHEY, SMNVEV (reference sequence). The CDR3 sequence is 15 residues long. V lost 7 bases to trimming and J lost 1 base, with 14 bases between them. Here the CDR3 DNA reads TGTGCCAGCAAGTACGACTACCGTTCCTACAATGAGCAGTTCTTC. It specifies CASKYDYRSYNEQFF.

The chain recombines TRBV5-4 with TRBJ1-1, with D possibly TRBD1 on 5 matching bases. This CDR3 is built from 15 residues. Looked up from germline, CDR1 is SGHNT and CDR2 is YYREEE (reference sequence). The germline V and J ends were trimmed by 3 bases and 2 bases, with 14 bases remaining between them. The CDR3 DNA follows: TGTGCCAGCAGCTCTGGGGGTGGAGGTAACACTGAAGCTTTCTTT. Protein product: CASSSGGGGNTEAFF.

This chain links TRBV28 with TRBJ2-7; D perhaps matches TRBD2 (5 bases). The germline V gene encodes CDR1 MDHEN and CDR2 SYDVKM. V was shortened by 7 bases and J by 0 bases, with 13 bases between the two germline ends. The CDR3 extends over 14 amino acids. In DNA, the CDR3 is TGTGCCAGCAACTCCCGGGGAAACTCCTACGAGCAGTACTTC. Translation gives CASNSRGNSYEQYF.

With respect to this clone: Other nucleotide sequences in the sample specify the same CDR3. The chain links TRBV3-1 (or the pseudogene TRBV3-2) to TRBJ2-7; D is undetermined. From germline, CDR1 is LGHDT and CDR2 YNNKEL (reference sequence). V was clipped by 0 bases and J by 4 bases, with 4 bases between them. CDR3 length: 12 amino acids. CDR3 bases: TGTGCCAGCAGCCAAGAAGGTTACGAGCAGTACTTC. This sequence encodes CASSQEGYEQYF.

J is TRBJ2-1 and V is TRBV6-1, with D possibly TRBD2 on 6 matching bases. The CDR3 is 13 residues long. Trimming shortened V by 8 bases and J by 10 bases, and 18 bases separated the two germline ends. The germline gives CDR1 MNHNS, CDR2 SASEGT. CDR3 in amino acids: CASGTVNGGEQFF. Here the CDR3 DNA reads TGTGCCAGCGGGACTGTGAATGGAGGAGAGCAGTTCTTC.

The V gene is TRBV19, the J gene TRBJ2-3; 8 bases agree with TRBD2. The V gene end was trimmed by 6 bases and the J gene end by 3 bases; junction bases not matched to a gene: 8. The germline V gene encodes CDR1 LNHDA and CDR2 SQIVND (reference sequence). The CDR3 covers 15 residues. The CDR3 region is CASRMSGRGTDTQYF. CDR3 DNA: TGTGCCAGTAGGATGAGCGGGAGAGGGACAGATACGCAGTATTTT.

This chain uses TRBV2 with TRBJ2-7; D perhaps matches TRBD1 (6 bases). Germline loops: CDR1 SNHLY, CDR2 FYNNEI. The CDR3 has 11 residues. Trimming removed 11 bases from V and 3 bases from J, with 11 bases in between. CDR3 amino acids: CAVSRGYEQYF. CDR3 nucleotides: TGTGCCGTTTCCAGGGGCTACGAGCAGTACTTC. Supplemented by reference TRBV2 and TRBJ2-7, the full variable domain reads EPEVTQTPSHQVTQMGQEVILRCVPISNHLYFYWYRQILGQKVEFLVSFYNNEISEKSEIFDDQFSVERPDGSNFTLKIRSTKLEDSAMYFCAVSRGYEQYFGPGTRLTVT.